This T cell receptor beta chain was captured in a study of T cell responses to AZD1222 COVID-19 vaccine. A remark on this clone: Its antigen is unknown.

Broader study findings: The donor group comprised mostly white British people and more females; the analysis possibly underestimated clonal diversity. Nearly half of spike-specific TCRs reportedly go after variant regions that carry no mutations.

With V trimmed by 5 bases and J by 7 bases, 8 bases remained unmatched. This CDR3 contains 14 residues. Germline V gives CDR1 SGHTA, CDR2 FQGNSA. Profiled with immunoSEQ multiplex PCR; TCRdb holds only in-frame clones, not every one. The sample includes roughly 65,000 clones, around nine tenths seen only once; the top ten take roughly 8%. Sample: peripheral blood, taken on day 0 of AZD1222 vaccination. The sequence was obtained from an adult in good health. The J gene is TRBJ2-7, the V gene TRBV7-2; 10 nucleotides match TRBD1. The CDR3 DNA reads TGTGCCAGCAGCCTGGACAGGGGGTCGAGGGAGCAGTACTTC. Protein sequence: CASSLDRGSREQYF.